This T cell receptor beta chain was recorded in a study of technical replicates of blood from a few donors. The data were produced by immunoSEQ multiplex PCR, yet TCRdb's version contains in-frame clones alone and is incomplete. The table shows tens of thousands of clones, with around 93% occurring only once. The CDR3 spans 16 residues. The germline gives CDR1 MGHDK, CDR2 SYGVNS. V gave up 1 base and J gave up 7 bases; unmatched junction bases: 7. The source material was T cells isolated from PBMCs. This sequence joins TRBV25-1 and TRBJ2-1; 10 bases are shared with TRBD1. The origin of this receptor is a human donor in good health. As DNA, the CDR3 is TGTGCCAGCAGTGAATTTTTCGGGACAGGGGTTAATGAGCAGTTCTTC. Protein sequence: CASSEFFGTGVNEQFF.